This T cell receptor beta chain was captured by sequencing in a study of T cells expressing NK-cell markers (dated by TCRdb to 2018 to 2020). For the study in its entirety: Three sorted T-cell subsets (CD3+CD56+NKG2C+, CD3+CD56+NKG2C- and CD3+CD56-NKG2C+) from eight donors had their TCR beta-chain repertoires profiled. The libraries were sequenced on Illumina HiSeq 2000/2500, MiSeq or NextSeq, producing 2 x 150 bp reads. Among the eight sequenced donors, only one was HCMV-seronegative, while the other seven were HCMV-seropositive. All eight donors whose samples were sequenced were randomly selected healthy volunteers, three of them men and five women. Results the study describes overall, beyond this receptor: Those dominant clonotypes were again the most abundant among CD3+CD56-NKG2C+ cells in a few donors, at about 25-60.1%. Whether the expanded NKG2C-expressing T cell clones were specific for HCMV antigens remained unclear. In roughly six donors, the dominant CD3+CD56+NKG2C+ clonotypes were among the top 10 CD8+ clonotypes and accounted for about 1.0-7.5% of CD8+ T cells.

CDR1 and CDR2 are read off the germline V gene as SGHTA and FQGNSA. Measured from the cysteine to the phenylalanine, the CDR3 is 14 residues long. No nucleotide data were recorded. The instrument was an Illumina HiSeq 2000. TCR beta cDNA libraries were made by 5'RACE template switching that added a universal primer site and unique molecular identifiers. Priming for cDNA synthesis came from the TCR beta constant segment, and two successive PCR amplification steps followed. The authors processed their data as follows. MIGEC was used to demultiplex reads and group the reads by UMI, and MiTCR was used to assemble and quantify clonotypes. To exclude erroneous sequences, only TCR cDNA sequences supported by at least two reads were retained. The tcR package was used for downstream repertoire analysis, and clonotypes were matched across fractions by CDR3 nucleotide sequence plus V segment. Antigen specificity was annotated against VDJdb with VDJmatch, allowing one amino acid substitution in CDR3. Reads reprocessed by TCRdb are summarized as one entry per CDR3 protein sequence, and DNA is absent. TCRdb, rather than the study authors, made the V and J calls. This sample's table contains about 260,000 distinct CDR3 sequences. Roughly 4.2% of the sample belongs to the ten largest clones.

HCMV serostatus was determined by detecting HCMV-specific IgG in serum with a commercial ELISA kit. Peripheral blood mononuclear cells were isolated from blood by Ficoll density gradient centrifugation. On this clonotype: The antigen it binds to is not known.

The material sequenced was blood T cells: a sorted CD56 or NKG2C T cell subset, CD4+ or CD8+ T cells, or bulk PBMC T cells (not recorded which). The source of this sequence is a woman aged 18 to 75 in good health. The sequence is built from TRBV7-2 and TRBJ2-7; TCRdb selects TRBD2, and the lack of DNA leaves this call unchecked. CDR3 reads: CASSLELAHYEQYF.